This is a list of T cell receptor beta chains from one sample in a study of response to subunit inactivated influenza vaccine. Each CDR3 protein is one row after TCRdb ran MiXCR on the RT-PCR reads. Here the sample spans 710,000 or so distinct CDR3 sequences, about a sixth being singletons. This specimen consisted of PBMCs from blood, obtained approximately 13 days after vaccination. The receptors here all came from a man aged 45-65 years who received an inactivated influenza vaccine. CDR3s leave out the opening cysteine and the closing phenylalanine or tryptophan. Only some rows state a clone size, as once, few, many or a class for expanded clones.

TRBJ2-1 TRBV20-1 few SATTSGRHYEQF
TRBJ2-4 TRBV20-1 NA SASGGSRPIQY
TRBJ2-3 TRBV18 NA ASSPPRTGGEADTQY
TRBJ2-1 TRBV7-9 few ASSSAVYNEQF
TRBJ2-4 TRBV14 few ASSPTLGKNIQY
TRBJ1-1 TRBV10-2 NA ASSPDRAVTEAF
TRBJ2-7 TRBV20-1 NA SATQGAGEQY
TRBJ2-1 TRBV29-1 NA SATSGGINEQF
TRBJ1-1 TRBV20-1 few SARDMNTEAF
TRBJ2-3 TRBV11-1 NA ASSHPSWRSGDTDTQY
TRBJ2-2 TRBV7-9 few ASSPRQGRSGELF
TRBJ2-3 TRBV5-4 NA ASSYQGDTQY
TRBJ2-3 TRBV10-3 NA AISGGGMRPTDTQY
TRBJ2-7 TRBV12-3/TRBV12-4 NA ASSLSGFSYEQY
TRBJ1-6 TRBV3-1 NA ASSYTGLGSPLH
TRBJ2-5 TRBV5-1 many ASDPGGYFQETQY
TRBJ1-2 TRBV3-1 few ASRGTGGSLGYT
TRBJ2-5 TRBV12-3/TRBV12-4 few ASSSTGTDQETQY